This is a list of T cell receptor beta chains from one sample in a study of T cell changes during pregnancy in multiple sclerosis. The table came from immunoSEQ multiplex PCR; TCRdb's copy has only in-frame clones and leaves some out. The repertoire holds approximately 92,000 clones, about 94% seen once, with almost 1% in the top ten. The input for sequencing was peripheral blood, taken after pregnancy. Receptors were obtained from a female donor with multiple sclerosis, enrolled in a pregnancy study. Each CDR3 is given with its conserved first and last residue. The D gene is left open where the match is weak. Rows give clone size only sometimes, using once, few, many, or a class for an expanded clone.

j_call d_call clone_size v_call cdr3_aa cdr3_nt
TRBJ2-7 TRBD2 once TRBV28 CASSLSPAGESEQYF TGTGCCAGCAGTTTATCCCCGGCGGGAGAGTCAGAGCAGTACTTC
TRBJ2-7 TRBD1 NA TRBV6-1 CASSLNRDSSYEQYF TGTGCCAGCAGTCTCAACCGGGACAGCTCCTACGAGCAGTACTTC
TRBJ2-2 NA NA TRBV7-9 CASTRDTSNGELFF TGTGCCAGCACCCGAGATACTAGTAACGGGGAGCTGTTTTTT
TRBJ2-1 NA NA TRBV27 CASTSGLDNEQFF TGTGCCAGCACCTCGGGACTGGACAATGAGCAGTTCTTC
TRBJ1-2 NA NA TRBV5-1 CASSQPGWAGYTF TGCGCCAGCAGCCAACCTGGTTGGGCTGGCTACACCTTC
TRBJ1-1 TRBD1 NA TRBV28 CASIINYRGLTEAFF TGTGCCAGCATTATCAATTACAGGGGATTAACTGAAGCTTTCTTT
TRBJ2-2 NA NA TRBV6-4 CASSERDTGELFF TGTGCCAGCAGTGAGCGGGACACCGGGGAGCTGTTTTTT
TRBJ2-5 NA NA TRBV19 CASSVRLRETQYF TGTGCCAGTAGCGTCAGACTGCGGGAGACCCAGTACTTC
TRBJ2-7 NA NA TRBV19 CASSIGPHEQYF TGTGCCAGTAGTATTGGCCCGCACGAGCAGTACTTC
TRBJ2-1 NA NA TRBV29-1 CSVEIRGLGYNEQFF TGCAGCGTTGAGATCAGGGGCCTAGGATACAATGAGCAGTTCTTC
TRBJ1-4 TRBD1 NA TRBV5-1 CASSLGPTTGVGEKLFF TGCGCCAGCAGCTTGGGACCGACGACAGGGGTGGGTGAAAAACTGTTTTTT
TRBJ1-1 NA once TRBV28 CASSFQGLSTEAFF TGTGCCAGCAGTTTCCAGGGATTAAGCACTGAAGCTTTCTTT
TRBJ2-3 TRBD2 NA TRBV7-6 CASSASLGLAGGPGTDTQYF TGTGCCAGCAGCGCGTCCCTCGGACTAGCGGGAGGGCCTGGCACAGATACGCAGTATTTT
TRBJ1-2 NA NA TRBV7-3 CASSFSRVGGYTF TGTGCCAGCAGCTTCTCCCGGGTTGGTGGCTACACCTTC
TRBJ2-2 NA NA TRBV11-2 CASSLEGLGRFF TGTGCCAGCAGCTTAGAGGGGCTAGGGCGGTTTTTT
TRBJ2-7 NA NA TRBV11-1 CASSSARDTSYEQYF TGTGCCAGCAGTTCAGCCCGGGACACTTCCTACGAGCAGTACTTC
TRBJ1-2 NA NA TRBV5-1 CASSFKYWPPRGYGYTF TGCGCCAGCAGCTTTAAATACTGGCCTCCTAGGGGCTATGGCTACACCTTC
TRBJ2-7 NA NA TRBV29-1 CSVHGRDNYEQYF TGCAGCGTCCACGGCCGGGATAATTACGAGCAGTACTTC
TRBJ2-1 TRBD2 NA TRBV4-3 CASSQAGTSGSGDEQFF TGCGCCAGCAGCCAAGCCGGGACTAGCGGGAGTGGCGATGAGCAGTTCTTC
TRBJ2-3 TRBD2 NA TRBV2 CASSEGAGGLYDTQYF TGTGCCAGCAGTGAAGGCGCGGGAGGGTTATACGATACGCAGTATTTT
TRBJ1-2 NA NA TRBV4-3 CASSQTGGAGGYTF TGCGCCAGCAGCCAAACGGGAGGGGCCGGTGGCTACACCTTC
TRBJ1-3 NA NA TRBV10-3 CAIGRVAGNTIYF TGTGCCATTGGCCGGGTGGCTGGAAACACCATATATTTT
TRBJ2-7 TRBD2 once TRBV7-2 CASSLALSGTSGRYEQYF TGTGCCAGCAGCTTAGCGCTCTCAGGGACTAGCGGGAGATACGAGCAGTACTTC
TRBJ2-7 NA many TRBV6-6 CASSPRQSYEQYF TGTGCCAGCAGCCCCAGACAGTCCTACGAGCAGTACTTC
TRBJ2-7 NA NA TRBV4-1 CASSQLWAVAYEQYF TGCGCCAGCAGCCAACTTTGGGCAGTAGCCTACGAGCAGTACTTC
TRBJ2-4 NA once TRBV18 CASSPPGRGVGNIQYF TGTGCCAGCTCACCCCCAGGCAGGGGGGTTGGAAACATTCAGTACTTC
TRBJ1-1 NA NA TRBV15 CATSSMTGVGEAFF TGTGCCACCAGCAGTATGACGGGTGTAGGAGAAGCTTTCTTT
TRBJ2-6 NA NA TRBV5-6 CASSLGAGLGANVLTF TGTGCCAGCAGCTTGGGGGCGGGTCTAGGGGCCAACGTCCTGACTTTC
TRBJ2-1 TRBD2 NA TRBV10-3 CAISESSGAYNEQFF TGTGCCATCAGTGAATCTAGCGGGGCCTACAATGAGCAGTTCTTC